These 14 T cell receptor beta chains came from one sample sequenced in a study of T cell repertoires in cytomegalovirus infection (dated by TCRdb to the late 2010s). Read against the paper, the sample's treatment or condition label means: in vitro stimulation with specific CMV peptide epitopes to enrich CMV-specific T cells. For sequencing, an Illumina HiSeq 1500 was employed. TCRdb ran its own pipeline on the public reads, namely fastp trimming at Q25 and MiXCR clone calling, and kept in-frame beta chains. Each record represents a unique CDR3 protein, reported with the most common genes and DNA among its rows. For this sample there are about 140,000 distinct CDR3 sequences; over 30% appear just once. The ten largest make up around 50% of the sample. No antigen is known for these receptors. Material: CD8+ T cells from cultured PBMCs, obtained from culture after CMV antigen stimulation. The receptors derive from a human donor in good health (CMV status not recorded). Some clones in this sample may be carry-over from other donors' samples.

This chain connects TRBV20-1 to TRBJ2-5; TRBD2 is a possible D gene (6 bases). Germline CDR1 and CDR2: DFQATT and SNEGSKA (reference sequence). V was cut by 5 bases and J by 5 bases, with 15 bases left in between. The CDR3 contains 13 residues. The DNA for the CDR3 is TGCAGTGCTGGGCTTACTAGCTATGAGACCCAGTACTTC. Residues: CSAGLTSYETQYF.

The chain has TRBV11-1 and TRBJ2-2, with TRBD2 matching 10 bases. Germline trimming cut 8 bases from V and 6 bases from J; bases unmatched to any gene: 6. CDR1 is SGHAT and CDR2 is FQDESV in the germline V gene (reference sequence). This CDR3 is built from 14 residues. The CDR3 protein is CASSAGGLAGELFF. DNA for the CDR3: TGTGCCAGCTCAGCGGGGGGGCTGGCCGGGGAGCTGTTTTTT.

This chain connects TRBV27 to TRBJ1-4, with D maybe TRBD1 (6 bases). The germline gives CDR1 MNHEY, CDR2 SMNVEV (reference sequence). This CDR3 contains 14 residues. Trimming left V 2 bases short and J 11 bases short, with 15 bases between. In nucleotides, the CDR3 is TGTGCCAGCAGTTTAGGGCAGGGGACGACGAAACTGTTTTTT. This sequence encodes CASSLGQGTTKLFF.

The chain links TRBV15 to TRBJ2-7, with D perhaps TRBD1 or TRBD2 (5 bases each). The CDR3 sequence is 14 residues long. V shed 0 bases and J shed 2 bases, with 8 bases lying between them. CDR1 and CDR2 from the germline V gene are LNHNV and YYDKDF (reference sequence). Here the CDR3 reads CATSRETGPYEQYF. DNA for the CDR3: TGTGCCACCAGCAGAGAAACGGGGCCCTACGAGCAGTACTTC.

The rearrangement uses TRBV9 and TRBJ1-3; 9 bases are a match to TRBD1. V shed 3 bases, J shed 0 bases, and the junction held 7 bases outside the gene matches. Germline V gene data show CDR1 as SGDLS and CDR2 as YYNGEE. This CDR3 has 17 amino acids. The CDR3 region is CASSDPGTGSSGNTIYF. CDR3 DNA: TGTGCCAGCAGCGATCCCGGGACAGGGAGCTCTGGAAACACCATATATTTT.

This clonotype was seen many times. The chain recombines TRBV27 with TRBJ2-7; D is possibly TRBD1 (5 bases). Trimming left V 3 bases short and J 4 bases short, with 13 bases between. This CDR3 has 14 amino acids. Germline V gene sequence: CDR1 MNHEY, CDR2 SMNVEV (reference sequence). For the CDR3, the DNA is TGTGCCAGCAGTTTCCTTGACAGTCGGTACGAGCAGTACTTC. Protein sequence: CASSFLDSRYEQYF.

This clonotype was recorded many times. The rearrangement joins TRBV7-8 to TRBJ1-3; 8 nucleotides match TRBD1. CDR1 is SGHVS and CDR2 is FQNEAQ in the germline V gene. J lost 0 bases, V lost 1 base, and 8 bases had no gene match. The CDR3 sequence is 18 residues long. This chain's CDR3 is CASSLGSQGANSGNTIYF. The CDR3, as DNA: TGTGCCAGCAGCTTAGGATCTCAGGGGGCCAACTCTGGAAACACCATATATTTT.

There are many counts of this clonotype. The CDR3 spells CASSSGPFYEQYF. The CDR3 nucleotides read TGTGCCAGCAGCTCCGGCCCATTCTACGAGCAGTACTTC. The chain recombines TRBV12-3 or TRBV12-4 with TRBJ2-7; no clear D. V lost 6 bases, J lost 3 bases, and 12 bases lay in between. The CDR3 runs 13 residues.

The chain links TRBV3-1 to TRBJ1-1; TRBD1 is a possible D gene (6 bases). The CDR3 consists of 15 residues. The V end was cut by 1 base, the J end by 3 bases, with 12 bases between. Germline lookup yields CDR1 LGHDT and CDR2 YNNKEL (reference sequence). CDR3 region: CASSQGTGLDTEAFF. CDR3 nucleotide sequence: TGTGCCAGCAGCCAAGGTACAGGGTTGGACACTGAAGCTTTCTTT.

V usage is TRBV20-1 and J usage is TRBJ1-1; weak D call: TRBD1 (6 bases). The germline gives CDR1 DFQATT, CDR2 SNEGSKA (reference sequence). CDR3 length equals 13 residues. Trimming took off 0 bases at V and 4 bases at J, with 9 bases between the two ends. Written as DNA, the CDR3 is TGCAGTGCTAGAGATCTAGGGGGCACTGAAGCTTTCTTT. It yields the protein CSARDLGGTEAFF.

This clonotype has just one count. One base away lies a much larger clone, so this may be a sequencing read error. V and J are TRBV28 and TRBJ1-5; the D is unclear. The length of the CDR3 is 14 residues. Germline CDR1 MDHEN, CDR2 SYDVKM. The CDR3 region is CTSSFGSRWQPQHF. In DNA form, the CDR3 reads TGTACCAGCAGTTTCGGTTCCCGTTGGCAGCCCCAGCATTTT.

This rearrangement joins TRBV2 to TRBJ2-2; 7 bases align to TRBD1. After removal of 5 bases from V and 4 bases from J, the junction contained 7 bases not matched to a gene. The CDR3 is 15 amino acids. CDR1 is SNHLY, CDR2 FYNNEI, per germline. The CDR3 loop is CASSLRTGATGELFF. As DNA, the CDR3 is TGTGCCAGCAGTTTAAGGACAGGAGCCACCGGGGAGCTGTTTTTT. Based on the CDR3 plus reference TRBV2 and TRBJ2-2, the full variable domain is EPEVTQTPSHQVTQMGQEVILRCVPISNHLYFYWYRQILGQKVEFLVSFYNNEISEKSEIFDDQFSVERPDGSNFTLKIRSTKLEDSAMYFCASSLRTGATGELFFGEGSRLTVL.

The chain joins TRBV20-1 to TRBJ2-1; D is perhaps TRBD2 (5 bases). The CDR3 sequence is 15 residues long. Germline V gene sequence: CDR1 DFQATT, CDR2 SNEGSKA (reference sequence). V shed 5 bases and J shed 0 bases, with 14 bases lying between them. The CDR3 is CSAPAGVSSYNEQFF. The CDR3 region has the DNA TGCAGTGCTCCCGCCGGGGTCAGCTCCTACAATGAGCAGTTCTTC.

This chain connects TRBV7-8 to TRBJ2-7; D gene uncertain. CDR1 SGHVS and CDR2 FQNEAQ come from the germline V gene. The CDR3 loop spans 13 amino acids. Trimming removed 3 bases from V and 7 bases from J, with 13 bases in between. The CDR3 DNA reads TGTGCCAGCAGCTTGACCCTGGGCGGAGAGCAGTACTTC. It encodes CASSLTLGGEQYF.